The rows below give T cell receptor beta chains drawn from one sample of a study of early T cells in non-severe SARS-CoV-2 infection. TCRdb independently ran MiXCR on the 5' RACE reads; one entry per CDR3 protein. The repertoire includes over 90,000 distinct CDR3 sequences, 12% of them detected once, and nearly 4.5% sits in the top ten. The sample was whole blood, taken at baseline. Receptor source: an adult who was a healthcare worker with PCR-confirmed SARS-CoV-2 infection or an uninfected control (not recorded which). The CDR3 runs from the conserved cysteine through the conserved F or W. D genes are given only for firm matches. Clone size appears in some rows only: once, few, many, or a class for an expanded clone.

J	D	size	V	DNA	CDR3
TRBJ1-2	TRBD1	-	TRBV6-5	TGTGCCAGCAGTTACCGGGGACAGGGAGGCTATGGCTACACCTTC	CASSYRGQGGYGYTF
TRBJ2-7	-	-	TRBV6-5	TGTGCCAGCAGTCCCTCACAGGTATCCGCCTACGAGCAGTACTTC	CASSPSQVSAYEQYF
TRBJ2-3	TRBD2	few	TRBV7-3	TGTGCCAGCGCCAGCGGGGGGGGACTTACGCAGTATTTT	CASASGGGLTQYF
TRBJ1-1	TRBD1	many	TRBV6-6	TGTGCCAGCAGTACAGGGGGCACTGAAGCTTTCTTT	CASSTGGTEAFF
TRBJ2-5	TRBD1	many	TRBV5-1	TGCGCCAGCAGCTTGGAGGGGGCCGGGGAGACCCAGTACTTC	CASSLEGAGETQYF
TRBJ1-6	TRBD1	-	TRBV10-2	TGCGCCACCGCCGGGACAGAAAATTCACCCCTCCACTTT	CATAGTENSPLHF
TRBJ1-4	TRBD1	many	TRBV24-1	TGTGCCACCAGTGAGCCGGGACAGGGGAGTGAAAAACTGTTTTTT	CATSEPGQGSEKLFF
TRBJ2-3	-	-	TRBV10-3	TGTGCCATCTCACGGGGGGCTGAAGATACGCAGTATTTT	CAISRGAEDTQYF
TRBJ1-1	-	few	TRBV28	TGTGCCAGCAGGAGAATCTTGAACACTGAAGCTTTCTTT	CASRRILNTEAFF
TRBJ2-2	-	many	TRBV6-4	TGTGCCAGCAGAGCCCCCGGGGGCGGGTACACCGGGGAGCTGTTTTTT	CASRAPGGGYTGELFF
TRBJ2-5	-	many	TRBV2	TGTGCCAGCAGTGAGCAAGCGGTCGGAGGGGAGACCCAGTACTTC	CASSEQAVGGETQYF
TRBJ1-2	-	few	TRBV19	TGTGCCAGTAGTGGCGGCCCCATCTATGGCTACACCTTC	CASSGGPIYGYTF
TRBJ1-1	-	few	TRBV6-5	TGTGCCAGCAGTACGGGACGACGGAACACTGAAGCTTTCTTT	CASSTGRRNTEAFF
TRBJ1-1	-	few	TRBV28	TGTGCCAGCAGTAAAGAGGGGTCATGGAACACTGAAGCTTTCTTT	CASSKEGSWNTEAFF
TRBJ2-5	TRBD1	-	TRBV5-5	TGTGCCAGCAGCTTGCGGGGACAGATCCAAGAGACCCAGTACTTC	CASSLRGQIQETQYF
TRBJ2-5	-	-	TRBV12-3/TRBV12-4	TGTGCCAGCAGTTTTGGGCACAAGACCCAGTACTTC	CASSFGHKTQYF
TRBJ2-7	TRBD1	-	TRBV20-1	TGCAGTGCTATTGTCCGGACAGGCAACGAGCAGTACTTC	CSAIVRTGNEQYF
TRBJ2-3	-	many	TRBV4-1	TGCGCCAGCAGCCAAGAGCCCGGCACAGATACGCAGTATTTT	CASSQEPGTDTQYF
TRBJ2-1	-	few	TRBV11-2	TGTGCCAGCAGCTTAGAGGGGACCCAGAGCAATGAGCAGTTCTTC	CASSLEGTQSNEQFF
TRBJ2-5	-	few	TRBV14	TGTGCCAGCAGCCAAGATATGGGGTCGACCCAGTACTTC	CASSQDMGSTQYF
TRBJ2-5	TRBD1	many	TRBV9	TGTGCCAGCAGCAAAAACGGACAGGGGGCCGGGGAGACCCAGTACTTC	CASSKNGQGAGETQYF
TRBJ2-2	-	-	TRBV7-3	TGTGCCAGCAGCTTAGGTAGCGGGAACACCGGGGAGCTGTTTTTT	CASSLGSGNTGELFF
TRBJ2-4	-	few	TRBV20-1	TGCAGTGCTAGACCTACAGGGTCCGACAAAAACATTCAGTACTTC	CSARPTGSDKNIQYF
TRBJ1-5	-	-	TRBV6-1	TGTGCCAGCAGTGAGGGGCCGGGCTCGCCGGGTCAGCCCCAGCATTTT	CASSEGPGSPGQPQHF
TRBJ2-7	TRBD1	few	TRBV18	TGTGCCAGCTCACCGACCGGGACAGGGGGCTACGAGCAGTACTTC	CASSPTGTGGYEQYF